The rows below give T cell receptor beta chains drawn from one sample of a study of T cell changes during pregnancy in multiple sclerosis. Here immunoSEQ multiplex PCR was the method, and the copy in TCRdb shows in-frame clones only, minus some. The sample records 50,000 or so clones, approximately 91% being singletons. Source: peripheral blood, taken after pregnancy. These receptors all stem from a female donor in good health, enrolled as a control in a pregnancy study. CDR3s include the opening cysteine and the closing phenylalanine or tryptophan. D genes are given only for firm matches. The size field is filled for only some rows; it gives once, few, many or a size class.

DNA: TGCGCCACCGAAGCGGGAGGGGGTATTAAGGATACGCAGTATTTT; CDR3: CATEAGGGIKDTQYF; V: TRBV10-2; J: TRBJ2-3; D: TRBD2; size: NA
DNA: TGTGCCAGCAGTTCCGAGGGGCGTCTGGCGGGGGGGCCCCAAGAGACCCAGTACTTC; CDR3: CASSSEGRLAGGPQETQYF; V: TRBV27; J: TRBJ2-5; D: TRBD2; size: NA
DNA: TGCGCCAGCAGCTTGGACGGGGTTTCCTACAATGAGCAGTTCTTC; CDR3: CASSLDGVSYNEQFF; V: TRBV5-1; J: TRBJ2-1; D: NA; size: NA
DNA: TGTGCCAGCAGCAACCGGGGTGGTTGGGCGCAGACCTACGAGCAGTACTTC; CDR3: CASSNRGGWAQTYEQYF; V: TRBV7-9; J: TRBJ2-7; D: NA; size: NA
DNA: TGTGCCAGCAGCCTCCCAGGGGGGTACGGGGAGCTGTTTTTT; CDR3: CASSLPGGYGELFF; V: TRBV4-2; J: TRBJ2-2; D: NA; size: once
DNA: TGCGCCAGCAGCCAAAATGGGAGGTTCAATGAGCAGTTCTTC; CDR3: CASSQNGRFNEQFF; V: TRBV4-3; J: TRBJ2-1; D: NA; size: NA
DNA: TGCGCCAGCAGCCAAGGCCGACTAGCGGGGGGGTCCCAAGAGACCCAGTACTTC; CDR3: CASSQGRLAGGSQETQYF; V: TRBV4-1; J: TRBJ2-5; D: TRBD2; size: NA
DNA: TGTGCCAGCAGGGACACTAGCGGCTACTCCTACGAGCAGTACTTC; CDR3: CASRDTSGYSYEQYF; V: TRBV5-6; J: TRBJ2-7; D: TRBD2; size: NA
DNA: TGTGCCAGCAGCCGGGAACAGTACTATGGCTACACCTTC; CDR3: CASSREQYYGYTF; V: TRBV11-2; J: TRBJ1-2; D: NA; size: NA
DNA: TGTGCCAGCTCGCTCTCCGGGACAGGGGAAGAGACCCAGTACTTC; CDR3: CASSLSGTGEETQYF; V: TRBV18; J: TRBJ2-5; D: TRBD1; size: NA
DNA: TGTGCCAGCAGTTCTCGTGGGGGCTGGGTAAACACCATATATTTT; CDR3: CASSSRGGWVNTIYF; V: TRBV25-1; J: TRBJ1-3; D: NA; size: NA
DNA: TGTGCCAGCACTTTACAGGGTCAAACTAATGAAAAACTGTTTTTT; CDR3: CASTLQGQTNEKLFF; V: TRBV2; J: TRBJ1-4; D: NA; size: NA
DNA: TGTGCCAGCAGTTACTCGCCGGGAGGGAACACCGGGGAGCTGTTTTTT; CDR3: CASSYSPGGNTGELFF; V: TRBV6-5; J: TRBJ2-2; D: TRBD2; size: NA
DNA: TGTGCCAGCTCAGAGTCTAGCAATCAGCCCCAGCATTTT; CDR3: CASSESSNQPQHF; V: TRBV18; J: TRBJ1-5; D: NA; size: once
DNA: TGTGCCAGCTGGTGGATACAGGGGAATGAAAAACTGTTTTTT; CDR3: CASWWIQGNEKLFF; V: TRBV2; J: TRBJ1-4; D: TRBD1; size: NA